Following are 27 T cell receptor beta chains from one sample sequenced in a study of shared clonotypes between healthy human individuals. Measured with immunoSEQ multiplex PCR; TCRdb has only the in-frame clones, and not every one. The sample gives under 1,100,000 clones, roughly 80% of which show up once; less than 1.5% is in the top ten. The sample consisted of memory CD4+ T cells sorted from blood. Subset of the sample: CD45RA-negative fraction. The receptors stem from a man aged 18 to 30 in good health.

The chain combines TRBV5-1 with TRBJ1-3, with D uncertain. Germline lookup yields CDR1 SGHRS and CDR2 YFSETQ. V lost 0 bases, J lost 2 bases, and 9 bases lay in between. The CDR3 spans 15 residues. In nucleotides, the CDR3 is TGCGCCAGCAGCTTGGGGTTACAGCCTGGAAACACCATATATTTT. Translating it yields CASSLGLQPGNTIYF.

This chain joins TRBV11-2 and TRBJ2-7; D possibly corresponds to TRBD1 (6 bases). This CDR3 contains 14 residues. Germline CDR1 SGHAT, CDR2 FQNNGV. The V gene lost 5 bases and the J gene lost 0 bases, with 11 bases spanning the gap. The CDR3 nucleotides read TGTGCCAGCAGCCCGGACAGTTACTCCTACGAGCAGTACTTC. It yields the protein CASSPDSYSYEQYF.

V and J are TRBV5-1 and TRBJ2-1, with D tentatively TRBD2 (6 bases). Germline V gives CDR1 SGHRS, CDR2 YFSETQ. This CDR3 has 12 amino acids. V was cut by 0 bases and J by 10 bases, with 8 bases left in between. CDR3 coding DNA: TGCGCCAGCAGCTTGGAGGCGGGGGAGCAGTTCTTC. Translation: CASSLEAGEQFF.

This chain joins TRBV7-9 and TRBJ2-1; D gene ambiguous. This CDR3 contains 13 residues. V lost 5 bases, J lost 8 bases, and 13 bases lay in between. Per the germline V gene, CDR1 is SEHNR and CDR2 is FQNEAQ (reference sequence). The chain's CDR3 is CASSPHLSDEQFF. In nucleotides, the CDR3 is TGTGCCAGCAGCCCCCACTTGTCGGATGAGCAGTTCTTC.

The CDR3 coding sequence is TGTGCCACCAGCAGAGCACAGTTGGGTTCACCCCTCCACTTT. The encoded protein is CATSRAQLGSPLHF. This chain uses TRBV15 with TRBJ1-6; D call uncertain. CDR3 length: 14 residues. Germline CDR1 LNHNV, CDR2 YYDKDF (reference sequence). Trimming took off 1 base at V and 9 bases at J, with 10 bases between the two ends.

The chain is built from TRBV10-3 and TRBJ2-3; D possibly matches TRBD1 or TRBD2 (5 bases each). Germline V gives CDR1 ENHRY, CDR2 SYGVKD. The V and J ends lost 8 bases and 5 bases respectively, with 14 bases between them. This CDR3 has 13 amino acids. In nucleotides, the CDR3 is TGTGCCATCGGGACCCACGGGGTAGATACGCAGTATTTT. Its translation: CAIGTHGVDTQYF.

V and J are TRBV4-1 and TRBJ2-5, with unresolved D. Germline assignment: CDR1 MGHRA and CDR2 YSYEKL. This CDR3 has 14 residues. The V end lost 1 base, the J end lost 0 bases, and 6 bases lay between the germline ends. The CDR3 region is CASSQVGYQETQYF. The CDR3 DNA sequence: TGCGCCAGCAGCCAAGTCGGGTACCAAGAGACCCAGTACTTC.

A remark on this clone: Distinct nucleotide sequences in the sample also encode this CDR3. This sequence joins TRBV5-1 and TRBJ2-2, with no clear D. Per the germline V gene, CDR1 is SGHRS and CDR2 is YFSETQ. This CDR3 comprises 13 residues. V was cut by 4 bases and J by 1 base, with 5 bases left in between. This CDR3 is CASSGRNTGELFF. Written as DNA, the CDR3 is TGCGCCAGCAGCGGAAGGAACACCGGGGAGCTGTTTTTT.

The V call is TRBV5-4, the J call TRBJ2-5; D gene ambiguous. Germline CDR1 is SGHNT and CDR2 is YYREEE (reference sequence). This CDR3 is 14 amino acids long. The V gene lost 7 bases and the J gene lost 4 bases, with 17 bases spanning the gap. The CDR3 sequence is CASGIVGGSETQYF. CDR3 sequence (DNA): TGTGCCAGCGGCATAGTGGGCGGTTCAGAGACCCAGTACTTC.

This clone is a singleton in its sample. V and J are TRBV11-2 and TRBJ1-3; D is unresolved. Trimming removed 6 bases at V and 4 bases at J, with 13 bases between. Germline V gene data show CDR1 as SGHAT and CDR2 as FQNNGV. The CDR3 is 14 residues long. The CDR3, as DNA: TGTGCCAGCAGACACCTTCGGGAAGGAAACACCATATATTTT. Protein: CASRHLREGNTIYF. The full variable domain, rest sourced from reference TRBV11-2 and TRBJ1-3, is EAGVAQSPRYKIIEKRQSVAFWCNPISGHATLYWYQQILGQGPKLLIQFQNNGVVDDSQLPKDRFSAERLKGVDSTLKIQPAKLEDSAVYLCASRHLREGNTIYFGEGSWLTVV.

The V call is TRBV11-2, the J call TRBJ2-7; D is perhaps TRBD2 (5 bases). V was pared by 5 bases and J by 2 bases, with 16 bases between. Germline CDR1 is SGHAT and CDR2 is FQNNGV. CDR3 length: 15 amino acids. The CDR3 bases are TGTGCCAGCAGCCCCCGGACGGACTCCACCTACGAGCAGTACTTC. It codes for CASSPRTDSTYEQYF.

The chain recombines TRBV11-1 with TRBJ1-1; D unresolved. V lost 2 bases to trimming and J lost 1 base, with 8 bases between them. This CDR3 spans 14 amino acids. Germline V gene lookup returns CDR1 SGHAT and CDR2 FQDESV (reference sequence). The CDR3 region is CASSLPGGNTEAFF. The DNA of the CDR3 is TGTGCCAGCAGCTTACCGGGCGGGAACACTGAAGCTTTCTTT.

Here the CDR3 DNA reads TGTGCCAGCAGCCTCCAGCGGAGGGGCGCAGATACGCAGTATTTT. Protein sequence: CASSLQRRGADTQYF. This sequence joins TRBV7-2 and TRBJ2-3; D is possibly TRBD2 (6 bases). The V end was cut by 5 bases, the J end by 4 bases, with 16 bases between. Germline V lookup: CDR1 SGHTA, CDR2 FQGNSA. The CDR3 contains 15 residues. The full variable domain, its missing parts supplied by reference TRBV7-2 and TRBJ2-3, is GAGVSQSPSNKVTEKGKDVELRCDPISGHTALYWYRQSLGQGLEFLIYFQGNSAPDKSGLPSDRFSAERTGGSVSTLTIQRTQQEDSAVYLCASSLQRRGADTQYFGPGTRLTVL.

In this sample, this clone turned up a few times. The rearrangement joins TRBV29-1 to TRBJ1-2; D is undetermined. Looked up from germline, CDR1 is SQVTM and CDR2 is ANQGSEA. Trimming pared 3 bases from V and 1 base from J, leaving 6 bases between. The CDR3 runs to 12 residues. The CDR3: CSVDGLNYGYTF. The DNA of the CDR3 is TGCAGCGTTGACGGGCTTAACTATGGCTACACCTTC.

About this clone itself: Other DNA variants within this sample encode the same CDR3. J is TRBJ1-1 and V is TRBV18, with a tentative D call TRBD1 (5 bases). The CDR3 runs to 13 residues. CDR1 is KGHSH and CDR2 is LQKENI in the germline V gene. The ends were cut back, 6 bases at V and 5 bases at J, with 13 bases in the middle. The CDR3 spells CASSPPGGTEAFF. In DNA, the CDR3 is TGTGCCAGCTCCCCTCCGGGGGGGACTGAAGCTTTCTTT.

The chain combines TRBV7-9 with TRBJ2-7; 8 positions agree with TRBD2. Looked up from germline, CDR1 is SEHNR and CDR2 is FQNEAQ (reference sequence). The CDR3 is 15 amino acids. Trimming at V came to 5 bases and at J to 2 bases, leaving 8 bases not matched to a gene. The CDR3 sequence is CASSPFAGGTYEQYF. The CDR3 nucleotides are TGTGCCAGCAGCCCTTTCGCGGGGGGAACCTACGAGCAGTACTTC.

This chain links TRBV12-5 with TRBJ2-7, with no clear D. The CDR3 covers 11 residues. CDR1 is LGHNT and CDR2 is FRNRAP in the germline V gene. The V and J ends lost 6 bases and 5 bases respectively, with 8 bases between them. The chain's CDR3 is CASGRYNEQYF. CDR3 in DNA: TGTGCTAGTGGGCGGTACAACGAGCAGTACTTC. The variable domain in full, with the rest retrieved from reference TRBV12-5 and TRBJ2-7, is DARVTQTPRHKVTEMGQEVTMRCQPILGHNTVFWYRQTMMQGLELLAYFRNRAPLDDSGMPKDRFSAEMPDATLATLKIQPSEPRDSAVYFCASGRYNEQYFGPGTRLTVT.

This clone was seen a single time. V and J are TRBV4-1 and TRBJ2-7; D remains ambiguous. CDR1 MGHRA and CDR2 YSYEKL come from the germline V gene. This CDR3 contains 16 residues. The germline V and J ends were trimmed by 4 bases and 7 bases, with 23 bases remaining between them. CDR3 sequence: CASSPLDLTEYGEQYF. The CDR3 DNA follows: TGCGCCAGCAGCCCTCTGGACCTAACAGAGTACGGGGAGCAGTACTTC.

J is TRBJ2-5 and V is TRBV5-1, with a tentative D call TRBD2 (6 bases). The CDR3 loop spans 15 amino acids. The V end lost 2 bases, the J end lost 4 bases, and 15 bases lay between the germline ends. CDR1 and CDR2 from the germline V gene are SGHRS and YFSETQ. The CDR3 nucleotides read TGCGCCAGCAGCTTAACGGGAGCTCTTAGAGAGACCCAGTACTTC. Protein product: CASSLTGALRETQYF.

The chain employs TRBV5-5 and TRBJ2-1, with TRBD1 identical over 9 bases. V shed 4 bases, J shed 6 bases, and the junction held 8 bases outside the gene matches. This CDR3 has 15 residues. Germline V gene lookup returns CDR1 SGHKS and CDR2 YYEKEE (reference sequence). The CDR3 sequence is CASSTVDRGINEQFF. Written as DNA, the CDR3 is TGTGCCAGCAGCACTGTCGACAGGGGGATCAATGAGCAGTTCTTC.

The rearrangement uses TRBV25-1 and TRBJ2-3; D may match TRBD1 or TRBD2 (5 bases each). Trimming removed 4 bases at V and 0 bases at J, with 14 bases between. The germline CDR1 and CDR2 sequences are MGHDK and SYGVNS. The CDR3 totals 16 residues. CDR3 region: CASSGSPGGSTDTQYF. The DNA of the CDR3 is TGTGCCAGCAGTGGTTCCCCTGGGGGTAGCACAGATACGCAGTATTTT. The entire variable domain, with the rest obtained from reference TRBV25-1 and TRBJ2-3, is as follows: EADIYQTPRYLVIGTGKKITLECSQTMGHDKMYWYQQDPGMELHLIHYSYGVNSTEKGDLSSESTVSRIRTEHFPLTLESARPSHTSQYLCASSGSPGGSTDTQYFGPGTRLTVL.

The rearrangement links TRBV5-1 to TRBJ2-2; D possibly uses TRBD1 or TRBD2 (5 bases each). The V gene's germline CDR1 is SGHRS and CDR2 YFSETQ. V lost 5 bases and J lost 1, with 6 bases in between. This CDR3 has 13 amino acids. The CDR3 nucleotides are TGCGCCAGCAGGGGGGAGAACACCGGGGAGCTGTTTTTT. Its translation: CASRGENTGELFF.

This chain uses TRBV2 with TRBJ1-1, with D maybe TRBD1 (5 bases). The CDR3 consists of 15 residues. The V gene's germline CDR1 is SNHLY and CDR2 FYNNEI. V was clipped by 4 bases and J by 4 bases, with 16 bases between them. CDR3 in DNA: TGTGCCAGCAGTGGGGGGTCTGGATTGGGCACTGAAGCTTTCTTT. Residues: CASSGGSGLGTEAFF.

The rearrangement uses TRBV14 and TRBJ2-1; D possibly corresponds to TRBD1 (6 bases). The CDR3 consists of 16 residues. Germline-derived CDR1 and CDR2 are SGHDN and FVKESK. Trimming pared 3 bases from V and 0 bases from J, leaving 12 bases between. DNA for the CDR3: TGTGCCAGCAGCCAGAGACAGGCAAGCTCCTACAATGAGCAGTTCTTC. This codes for CASSQRQASSYNEQFF.

Ten or more counts support this clone. The genes are TRBV10-2 and TRBJ1-4, with no clear D. Germline loops: CDR1 WSHSY, CDR2 SAAADI. The CDR3 runs 13 residues. Trimming removed 4 bases from V and 8 bases from J, with 11 bases in between. The CDR3 DNA reads as TGCGCCAGCAGTGGCATGGGCCGAGAAAAACTGTTTTTT. Its protein is CASSGMGREKLFF.

The chain employs TRBV20-1 and TRBJ2-4; D is unclear. The CDR3 spans 10 residues. The germline V gene has CDR1 DFQATT and CDR2 SNEGSKA (reference sequence). V was cut by 6 bases and J by 8 bases, with 8 bases left in between. CDR3 DNA sequence: TGCAGTGCCTTTCGGGACATTCAGTACTTC. Translated: CSAFRDIQYF.

The chain combines TRBV6-5 with TRBJ1-1, with 8 positions matching TRBD1. V gave up 4 bases and J gave up 11 bases; unmatched junction bases: 12. The CDR3 extends over 14 amino acids. CDR1 is MNHEY, CDR2 SVGAGI, per germline. CDR3 loop: CASSSGTGQRGAFF. CDR3 DNA sequence: TGTGCCAGCAGTTCTGGGACAGGTCAAAGGGGGGCTTTCTTT.